A selection of T cell receptor beta chains follows, all from one sample in a study of blood T cell repertoires in COVID-19. This table comes from immunoSEQ multiplex PCR, and its TCRdb copy is limited to in-frame clones, with some not included. The data show 220,000 or so clones, about 88% seen once. Sequenced sample: peripheral blood. The receptors originated from a woman aged 50 to 60 with COVID-19, enrolled during active disease. The CDR3 runs from the conserved cysteine through the conserved F or W.

j_call v_call cdr3_aa
TRBJ1-1 TRBV5-1 CASSWEGPNTEAFF
TRBJ1-1 TRBV5-1 CASSHRGERTEAFF
TRBJ1-1 TRBV11-2 CASSLGGGMNTEAFF
TRBJ2-7 TRBV6-2/TRBV6-3 CASSPGVWQYF
TRBJ2-5 TRBV9 CASSEWDSQETQYF
TRBJ2-7 TRBV7-3 CASSAGQGRDEQYF
TRBJ2-5 TRBV6-6 CASSYPGRGRQETQYF
TRBJ2-3 TRBV7-9 CASSPQVDTQYF
TRBJ2-1 TRBV28 CASSPQFEQFF
TRBJ2-2 TRBV30 CAWKRTMGTGELFF
TRBJ2-1 TRBV10-3 CAHGEGGGVYNEQFF
TRBJ1-2 TRBV18 CASSPLSGTNPFAGYTF
TRBJ2-2 TRBV24-1 CATSEDRRAGELFF
TRBJ2-3 TRBV30 CAWSSEAGGPGDTQYF
TRBJ2-2 TRBV11-2 CLSLSWNTGELFF
TRBJ1-1 TRBV2 CASSRSMNTEAFF
TRBJ2-1 TRBV24-1 CATRSSGGYNEQFF
TRBJ1-6 TRBV19 CASSAGQGPSPLHF
TRBJ1-1 TRBV6-5 CASRFSGNTEAFF
TRBJ2-1 TRBV19 CASSIWAGGAYNEQFF
TRBJ1-2 TRBV28 CASSLVGLGYGYTF
TRBJ2-7 TRBV19 CASNPTGGYEQYF
TRBJ2-3 TRBV7-3 CASSRLLADTQYF
TRBJ1-5 TRBV6-2/TRBV6-3 CASSPRDRGIAQHF
TRBJ1-1 TRBV7-6 CASSPQGGNTEAFF
TRBJ2-7 TRBV5-1 CASSYWTGVSYEQYF